Listed here are 26 T cell receptor beta chains from one sample, sequenced in a study of ipilimumab plus nivolumab after autologous stem cell transplantation. Clones were sequenced by immunoSEQ multiplex PCR, and TCRdb holds only the in-frame ones, with some missing. The sample lists about 18,000 clones, about 80% occurring once. This sample comprised PBMCs, obtained in a trial of ipilimumab plus nivolumab as post-transplant consolidation. These receptors all come from a male donor with diffuse large B-cell lymphoma.

This clone occurred once. This rearrangement joins TRBV19 to TRBJ2-3, with a possible D match to TRBD2 (7 bases). CDR3 size: 17 residues. Germline loops: CDR1 LNHDA, CDR2 SQIVND (reference sequence). Trimming took off 4 bases at V and 1 base at J, with 18 bases between the two ends. CDR3 protein: CASSTPRGAGGTDTQYF. The CDR3 nucleotides read TGTGCCAGTAGTACTCCGAGGGGGGCGGGGGGCACAGATACGCAGTATTTT.

By sample fraction, this clone is medium-sized (0.01 to 0.1%). The rearrangement joins TRBV19 to TRBJ1-6, with no clear D. The V end lost 9 bases, the J end lost 1 base, and 10 bases lay between the germline ends. This CDR3 has 14 amino acids. CDR1 and CDR2 from the germline V gene are LNHDA and SQIVND (reference sequence). The CDR3 DNA is TGTGCCAGCACCGGGGAGTCCTATAATTCACCCCTCCACTTT. Protein product: CASTGESYNSPLHF.

This sequence joins TRBV6-1 and TRBJ1-1; 8 bases fit TRBD1. The V and J ends lost 4 bases and 2 bases, in that order; junction bases with no gene match: 3. Germline CDR1 is MNHNS and CDR2 is SASEGT. The CDR3 sequence is 14 residues long. The CDR3, as DNA: TGTGCCAGCAGTGTGACAGGGGCCAACACTGAAGCTTTCTTT. It codes for CASSVTGANTEAFF.

V is TRBV21-1 and J is TRBJ1-2; whether TRBD1, the table's D call, matches the DNA was not checked. TRBV21-1 is listed as a pseudogene. The CDR3 runs 14 residues. CDR3 DNA sequence: TGTGCCAGCAGGCAGACAGGGGGCAGGTATGGCTACACCTTC. Protein product: CASRQTGGRYGYTF.

The chain recombines TRBV10-2 with TRBJ1-4, with TRBD1 identical over 12 bases. This CDR3 has 16 residues. After removal of 6 bases from V and 7 bases from J, the junction contained 9 bases not matched to a gene. Germline values: CDR1 WSHSY, CDR2 SAAADI. CDR3 sequence: CASSGGTGGRSEKLFF. The CDR3 DNA sequence: TGCGCCAGCAGCGGAGGGACAGGGGGCCGGTCTGAAAAACTGTTTTTT.

The rearrangement joins TRBV11-3 to TRBJ2-2; the D gene is possibly TRBD2 (5 bases). V was cut by 2 bases and J by 2 bases, with 6 bases left in between. The germline gives CDR1 SGHNT, CDR2 YENEEA. This CDR3 spans 14 amino acids. The CDR3 loop is CASSLRGNTGELFF. DNA of the CDR3: TGTGCCAGCAGCTTACGGGGAAACACCGGGGAGCTGTTTTTT.

The chain combines TRBV6-1 with TRBJ1-2, with TRBD1 matching 7 bases. After removal of 0 bases from V and 4 bases from J, the junction contained 8 bases not matched to a gene. In germline, CDR1 is MNHNS, CDR2 SASEGT. The CDR3 has 16 amino acids. CDR3 bases: TGTGCCAGCAGTGAAGCGCTGAGGGGGCCGGGCTATGGCTACACCTTC. Translated, it gives CASSEALRGPGYGYTF.

This chain links TRBV12-5 with TRBJ1-2, with no clear D. Deletions cut 4 bases from V and 13 bases from J, with 16 bases between. This CDR3 spans 12 amino acids. Germline V gene lookup returns CDR1 LGHNT and CDR2 FRNRAP. CDR3 in amino acids: CASGSSLSTGTF. The CDR3 nucleotides are TGTGCTAGTGGTTCCTCATTGTCTACGGGCACCTTC.

DNA of the CDR3: TGCGCCAGCATTGGGGCCGGGTTGGGGAATGAGCAGTTCTTC. Its protein product is CASIGAGLGNEQFF. The rearrangement joins TRBV10-2 to TRBJ2-1; D is perhaps TRBD1 (5 bases). V lost 7 bases, J lost 7 bases, and 17 bases lay in between. The CDR3 loop spans 14 amino acids. CDR1 and CDR2 from the germline V gene are WSHSY and SAAADI.

As DNA, the CDR3 is TGTGCCAGCAGTACCTGGCGGGGGGCCCAAGAGACCCAGTACTTC. It translates to CASSTWRGAQETQYF. The gene calls are TRBV7-2 and TRBJ2-5; 8 positions agree with TRBD2. J gave up 1 base and V 6 bases, and 7 bases lay outside the gene matches. CDR3 length: 15 amino acids. Germline V gene sequence: CDR1 SGHTA, CDR2 FQGNSA.

This chain links TRBV6-1 with TRBJ1-2; 10 bases align to TRBD1. This CDR3 comprises 14 residues. Germline V gene sequence: CDR1 MNHNS, CDR2 SASEGT. With V trimmed by 6 bases and J by 8 bases, 9 bases remained unmatched. CDR3 DNA sequence: TGTGCCAGCAGCCGAAAGGGGACAGGGGTAGGCTACACCTTC. Protein: CASSRKGTGVGYTF.

This clone was recorded once. This chain links TRBV25-1 with TRBJ1-3; the match to TRBD1 covers 7 bases. Germline-derived CDR1 and CDR2 are MGHDK and SYGVNS. J lost 4 bases, V lost 11 bases, and 11 bases had no gene match. This CDR3 is built from 14 residues. The CDR3 region has the DNA TGTGCCGCCCAGGGGGTTTTGTCCGGAAACACCATATATTTT. This encodes CAAQGVLSGNTIYF.

The V gene is TRBV19, the J gene TRBJ2-6; no firm D call. CDR1 LNHDA and CDR2 SQIVND come from the germline V gene (reference sequence). The CDR3 extends over 15 amino acids. V lost 5 bases, J lost 3 bases, and 11 bases lay in between. The DNA of the CDR3 is TGTGCCAGTAGTTCAGGACGGAATGGGGCCAACGTCCTGACTTTC. Amino acid sequence: CASSSGRNGANVLTF.

The J gene is TRBJ2-6, the V gene TRBV5-1; D is unresolved. CDR3 size: 15 residues. CDR1 is SGHRS and CDR2 is YFSETQ in the germline V gene. V lost 0 bases and J 2 bases, leaving 6 bases between the germline ends. Written as DNA, the CDR3 is TGCGCCAGCAGCTTGGAAGCTGCTGGGGCCAACGTCCTGACTTTC. It specifies CASSLEAAGANVLTF.

The gene calls are TRBV30 and TRBJ1-4; D is undetermined. CDR1 GTSNPN and CDR2 SVGIG come from the germline V gene (reference sequence). The CDR3 contains 14 residues. Trimming pared 3 bases from V and 8 bases from J, leaving 16 bases between. This chain's CDR3 is CAWRPRGSREKLFF. The CDR3 DNA reads TGTGCCTGGAGGCCGAGAGGGTCTCGGGAAAAACTGTTTTTT. The full variable domain, completed using reference TRBV30 and TRBJ1-4, is SQTIHQWPATLVQPVGSPLSLECTVEGTSNPNLYWYRQAAGRGLQLLFYSVGIGQISSEVPQNLSASRPQDRQFILSSKKLLLSDSGFYLCAWRPRGSREKLFFGSGTQLSVL.

This clone is termed medium-sized (0.01 to 0.1%). The CDR3 DNA is TGTGCCATCAGTGTGACTGATGAGCAGTACTTC. Its translation is CAISVTDEQYF. The rearrangement joins TRBV10-3 to TRBJ2-7; no firm D call. This CDR3 is 11 amino acids long. V lost 4 bases, J lost 7 bases, and 8 bases lay in between. The germline gives CDR1 ENHRY, CDR2 SYGVKD.

The CDR3 is CASSRDGGGQPQHF. The CDR3 nucleotides read TGTGCCAGCAGCCGAGACGGGGGCGGACAGCCCCAGCATTTT. V is TRBV11-2 and J is TRBJ1-5; TRBD1 is a possible D gene (6 bases). The CDR3 is 14 amino acids. Germline CDR1 and CDR2: SGHAT and FQNNGV. Trimming shortened V by 5 bases and J by 7 bases, and 15 bases separated the two germline ends. The full variable domain, completed using reference TRBV11-2 and TRBJ1-5, is EAGVAQSPRYKIIEKRQSVAFWCNPISGHATLYWYQQILGQGPKLLIQFQNNGVVDDSQLPKDRFSAERLKGVDSTLKIQPAKLEDSAVYLCASSRDGGGQPQHFGDGTRLSIL.

The chain uses TRBV18 and TRBJ2-1, with TRBD2 matching 9 bases. Germline V gene sequence: CDR1 KGHSH, CDR2 LQKENI. This CDR3 contains 13 residues. The V gene end was trimmed by 8 bases and the J gene end by 8 bases; junction bases not matched to a gene: 7. The CDR3 reads CASARGGNYEQFF. In DNA, the CDR3 is TGTGCCAGCGCGCGGGGGGGCAATTATGAGCAGTTCTTC. Supplemented by reference TRBV18 and TRBJ2-1, the full variable domain reads NAGVMQNPRHLVRRRGQEARLRCSPMKGHSHVYWYRQLPEEGLKFMVYLQKENIIDESGMPKERFSAEFPKEGPSILRIQQVVRGDSAAYFCASARGGNYEQFFGPGTRLTVL.

The V and J genes are TRBV5-1 and TRBJ2-3, with no clear D. CDR1 and CDR2 from the germline V gene are SGHRS and YFSETQ. Trimming pared 0 bases from V and 4 bases from J, leaving 9 bases between. CDR3 length: 14 amino acids. The chain's CDR3 is CASSLGFSADTQYF. CDR3 in DNA: TGCGCCAGCAGCTTGGGCTTCAGCGCAGATACGCAGTATTTT. Drawing the rest from reference TRBV5-1 and TRBJ2-3, the complete variable domain is KAGVTQTPRYLIKTRGQQVTLSCSPISGHRSVSWYQQTPGQGLQFLFEYFSETQRNKGNFPGRFSGRQFSNSRSEMNVSTLELGDSALYLCASSLGFSADTQYFGPGTRLTVL.

V usage is TRBV2 and J usage is TRBJ2-5, with TRBD2 matching 12 bases. Trimming took 5 bases from V and 4 from J; bases not matched to a gene: 5. Germline CDR1 SNHLY, CDR2 FYNNEI. The CDR3 spans 15 residues. CDR3 DNA sequence: TGTGCCAGCAGTTCTCTAGCGGGGGGGCGAGAGACCCAGTACTTC. This encodes CASSSLAGGRETQYF.

The rearrangement joins TRBV15 to TRBJ2-5, with 10 bases that match TRBD1. The CDR3 has 15 residues. Germline CDR1 and CDR2: LNHNV and YYDKDF (reference sequence). J gave up 7 bases and V 4 bases, and 9 bases lay outside the gene matches. CDR3 bases: TGTGCCACCAGCACCATGACAGGGGGCGACGTGACCCAGTACTTC. Translated: CATSTMTGGDVTQYF.

Only one count was recorded for this clone. CDR3 sequence: CASSLETGYTEAFF. Written as DNA, the CDR3 is TGTGCCAGCAGCTTGGAAACAGGGTACACTGAAGCTTTCTTT. The V and J genes are TRBV5-8 and TRBJ1-1, with a weak D call TRBD1 (6 bases). This CDR3 spans 14 amino acids. Germline CDR1 is SGHTS and CDR2 is YDEGEE. Between the trimmed V and J ends, which lost 0 bases and 3 bases, there was a span of 9 bases. Full variable domain (missing parts from reference TRBV5-8 and TRBJ1-1): EAGVTQSPTHLIKTRGQQATLRCSPISGHTSVYWYQQALGLGLQFLLWYDEGEERNRGNFPPRFSGRQFPNYSSELNVNALELEDSALYLCASSLETGYTEAFFGQGTRLTVV.

This clone was seen a few times. V gene TRBV9 combines with J gene TRBJ1-1; D may be TRBD1 (6 bases). Deletions cut 4 bases from V and 6 bases from J, with 16 bases between. The CDR3 contains 14 residues. CDR1 and CDR2 from the germline V gene are SGDLS and YYNGEE. DNA for the CDR3: TGTGCCAGCAGCTCTAAGACAGGCTCTGCTGAAGCTTTCTTT. Translation: CASSSKTGSAEAFF.

The V and J genes are TRBV6-4 and TRBJ1-6; D might be TRBD1 (6 bases). This CDR3 is 19 amino acids long. The V end lost 0 bases, the J end lost 0 bases, and 15 bases lay between the germline ends. The germline V gene has CDR1 MRHNA and CDR2 SNTAGT. CDR3 DNA sequence: TGTGCCAGCAGTGACTCGAACAGGGTAGGGAGCTCCTATAATTCACCCCTCCACTTT. Amino acid sequence: CASSDSNRVGSSYNSPLHF.

This chain joins TRBV10-1 and TRBJ2-7; tentative D call: TRBD1 (5 bases). The CDR3 loop spans 12 amino acids. The V gene's germline CDR1 is WNHNN and CDR2 SYGVQD (reference sequence). V lost 4 bases and J lost 12, with 16 bases in between. For the CDR3, the DNA is TGCGCCAGCAGTGGCTCGTCGGACATTCGGTACTTC. Protein sequence: CASSGSSDIRYF.

A note on this clone: One end of the junction varies from germline; a read error may be responsible. Other DNA sequences in this sample translate to the same CDR3. This rearrangement joins TRBV2 to TRBJ1-2; 7 nucleotides match TRBD1. CDR3 length equals 14 residues. The germline V gene has CDR1 SNHLY and CDR2 FYNNEI. CDR3 amino acids: CASSEASTGDGYTF. The CDR3 coding sequence is TGTGCCAGTAGTGAAGCGTCTACAGGGGATGGCTACACCTTC.